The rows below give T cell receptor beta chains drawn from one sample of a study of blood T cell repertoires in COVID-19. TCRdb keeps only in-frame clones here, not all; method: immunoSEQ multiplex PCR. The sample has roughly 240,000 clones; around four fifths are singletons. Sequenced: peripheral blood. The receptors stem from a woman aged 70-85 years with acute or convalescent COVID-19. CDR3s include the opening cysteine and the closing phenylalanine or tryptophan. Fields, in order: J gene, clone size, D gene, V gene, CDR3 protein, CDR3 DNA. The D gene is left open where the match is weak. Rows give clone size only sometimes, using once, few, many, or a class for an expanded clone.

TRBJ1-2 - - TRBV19 CASVPTQGYGYTF TGTGCCAGTGTACCAACCCAGGGCTATGGCTACACCTTC
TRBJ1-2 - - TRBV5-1 CASSSTTGYGYTF TGCGCCAGCAGCTCCACGACAGGCTATGGCTACACCTTC
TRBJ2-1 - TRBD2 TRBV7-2 CASSLRASGIYNEQFF TGTGCCAGCAGCTTAAGGGCTAGCGGTATCTACAATGAGCAGTTCTTC
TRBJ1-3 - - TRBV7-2 CASSFSGGPSSGNTIYF TGTGCCAGCAGCTTTAGTGGAGGGCCAAGCTCTGGAAACACCATATATTTT
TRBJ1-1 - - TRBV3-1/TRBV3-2 CASSPTGGYTEAFF TGTGCCAGCAGCCCCACCGGGGGGTACACTGAAGCTTTCTTT
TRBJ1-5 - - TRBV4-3 CASSQEQGQPQHF TGCGCCAGCAGCCAAGAACAGGGACAGCCCCAGCATTTT
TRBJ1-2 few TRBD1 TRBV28 CASSFFQGAEGYTF TGTGCCAGCAGTTTCTTCCAGGGGGCGGAAGGCTACACCTTC
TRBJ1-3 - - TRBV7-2 CASSLGGFDTIYF TGTGCCAGCAGCTTAGGCGGTTTTGACACCATATATTTT
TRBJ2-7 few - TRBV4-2 CASSPSGYEQYF TGTGCCAGCAGCCCGTCGGGGTACGAGCAGTACTTC
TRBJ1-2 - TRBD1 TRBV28 CASSIMTGGEIGYTF TGTGCCAGCAGTATCATGACAGGGGGCGAAATTGGCTACACCTTC
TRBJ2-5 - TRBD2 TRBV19 CASGLAGGTTAQYF TGTGCCAGTGGGCTAGCGGGGGGCACGACGGCCCAGTACTTC
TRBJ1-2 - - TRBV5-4 CASSFPGHTYGYTF TGTGCCAGCAGCTTCCCGGGACATACCTATGGCTACACCTTC